Reported below is one TCR beta chain. The sample belongs to a study of shared clonotypes between healthy human individuals. Data came from immunoSEQ multiplex PCR; TCRdb stores just in-frame clones and leaves some out. The table has more than 2,000,000 clones, around nine tenths seen once. The V end lost 10 bases, the J end lost 0 bases, and 9 bases lay between the germline ends. The CDR3 extends over 12 amino acids. CDR1 is MDHEN, CDR2 SYDVKM, per germline. The material sequenced was naive CD4+ T cells sorted from blood. This sample's subset: CD45RA+ positively selected. The sequence was collected from a man younger than 30 in good health. V is TRBV28 and J is TRBJ2-5, with D unclear. The CDR3: CATGWYQETQYF. The CDR3 nucleotides read TGTGCCACAGGTTGGTACCAAGAGACCCAGTACTTC.